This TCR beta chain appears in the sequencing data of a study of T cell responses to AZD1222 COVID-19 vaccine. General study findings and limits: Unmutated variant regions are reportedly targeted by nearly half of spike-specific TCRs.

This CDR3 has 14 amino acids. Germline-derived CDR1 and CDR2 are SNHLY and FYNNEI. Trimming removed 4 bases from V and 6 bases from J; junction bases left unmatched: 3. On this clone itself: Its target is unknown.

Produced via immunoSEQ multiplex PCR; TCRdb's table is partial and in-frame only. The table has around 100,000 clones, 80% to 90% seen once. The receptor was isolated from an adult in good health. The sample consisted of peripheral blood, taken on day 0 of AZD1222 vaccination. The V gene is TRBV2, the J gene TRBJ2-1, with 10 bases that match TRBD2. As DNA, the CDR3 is TGTGCCAGCAGTGGAACTAGCGGGGCCAATGAGCAGTTCTTC. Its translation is CASSGTSGANEQFF.